The 5 T cell receptor beta chains reported below all come from one sample, sequenced in a study of memory CD4+ T cells and cytomegalovirus serostatus. The method was immunoSEQ multiplex PCR; TCRdb's version includes in-frame clones alone and lacks a portion of them. The data contain approximately 53,000 clones, about 78% of them seen just once; the ten biggest clones take up more than 0.65%. Single viable CD3+CD4+CD8-CD45RO+ cells were sorted as the memory CD4+ T cells. Sample: memory CD4+ T cells from blood. Receptors were obtained from an adult in good health and CMV-seronegative.

The chain recombines TRBV15 with TRBJ1-5; the D gene is possibly TRBD1 (5 bases). V was pared by 0 bases and J by 0 bases, with 9 bases between. The CDR3 totals 16 residues. Germline-derived CDR1 and CDR2 are LNHNV and YYDKDF (reference sequence). The CDR3 region is CATSRDTRGSNQPQHF. The CDR3 DNA sequence: TGTGCCACCAGCAGAGATACTAGGGGTAGCAATCAGCCCCAGCATTTT.

The chain joins TRBV14 to TRBJ1-1, with 8 bases lining up with TRBD1. V was pared by 4 bases and J by 4 bases, with 11 bases of the junction left unmatched. The CDR3 is 16 amino acids. From germline, CDR1 is SGHDN and CDR2 FVKESK. In nucleotides, the CDR3 is TGTGCCAGCAGCCCACACCAGGGGGCGGGCGGCACTGAAGCTTTCTTT. Its translation: CASSPHQGAGGTEAFF.

The rearrangement joins TRBV27 to TRBJ2-7; TRBD1 is a possible D gene (6 bases). Germline-derived CDR1 and CDR2 are MNHEY and SMNVEV (reference sequence). The CDR3 sequence is 14 residues long. The ends were cut back, 9 bases at V and 0 bases at J, with 15 bases in the middle. The CDR3 region is CASKRDIFSYEQYF. CDR3 DNA: TGTGCCAGTAAAAGGGACATCTTCTCCTACGAGCAGTACTTC.

This clone came up many times. V gene TRBV6-1 combines with J gene TRBJ2-1, with 8 nucleotides matching TRBD2. This CDR3 is built from 15 residues. The V segment lost 6 bases and the J segment 9 bases; nucleotides outside the gene matches: 13. CDR1 MNHNS and CDR2 SASEGT come from the germline V gene. The CDR3 region is CASSQATGGPFEQFF. CDR3 in DNA: TGTGCCAGCAGCCAAGCCACGGGAGGGCCTTTTGAGCAGTTCTTC.

V and J are TRBV7-9 and TRBJ2-7; D unresolved. Between the trimmed V and J ends, which lost 1 base and 5 bases, there was a span of 9 bases. The CDR3 runs 13 residues. The germline CDR1 and CDR2 sequences are SEHNR and FQNEAQ (reference sequence). The CDR3 coding sequence is TGTGCCAGCAGCTTAGATTTCCGTGACGAGCAGTACTTC. Translated, it gives CASSLDFRDEQYF.